One sample yielded the 25 T cell receptor beta chains listed below, sequenced in a study of CD8 T cells in ankylosing spondylitis. TCRdb reanalysed the 5' RACE reads using MiXCR and keeps one entry per CDR3 protein. The sample holds fewer than 400,000 distinct CDR3 sequences, roughly 15% seen once. Sequencing used blood, either unsorted or a sorted T cell fraction (not recorded which). These receptors were collected from a male donor with ankylosing spondylitis or in good health (not recorded which).

This clonotype has only a few counts. One end of the junction varies from germline; a read error may be responsible. V gene TRBV7-2 combines with J gene TRBJ2-3, with TRBD2 as a possible D gene (6 bases). This CDR3 region has 15 residues. Germline V gene sequence: CDR1 SGHTA, CDR2 FQGNSA. CDR3 DNA sequence: TGTGCCAGCAGTTTAGGCCTAGCGCTTTCAGATACGCAGTATTTT. The encoded protein is CASSLGLALSDTQYF.

This clonotype was detected a few times. The chain carries TRBV10-2 and TRBJ2-7; D might be TRBD2 (6 bases). V was cut by 11 bases and J by 10 bases, with 18 bases left in between. This CDR3 is 11 amino acids long. Looked up from germline, CDR1 is WSHSY and CDR2 is SAAADI. In nucleotides, the CDR3 is TGCGCCGGGGGGTATCCGATAGCCCAGTACTTC. This codes for CAGGYPIAQYF.

In its sample, this clonotype was seen many times. V and J are TRBV4-1 and TRBJ2-7; 11 bases line up with TRBD2. Germline assignment: CDR1 MGHRA and CDR2 YSYEKL. The trim removed 8 bases at V and 6 bases at J, leaving 9 bases unmatched. This CDR3 has 14 amino acids. Written as DNA, the CDR3 is TGCGCCAGCTCCCGGACTAGCGGGCTTCCCGAGCAGTACTTC. Its translation: CASSRTSGLPEQYF.

The rearrangement uses TRBV2 and TRBJ2-5, with D possibly TRBD2 on 6 matching bases. The length of the CDR3 is 14 residues. V was cut by 7 bases and J by 2 bases, with 14 bases left in between. Germline-derived CDR1 and CDR2 are SNHLY and FYNNEI. This CDR3 reads CASNPLGGQETQYF. In DNA form, the CDR3 reads TGTGCCAGCAACCCACTAGGAGGGCAAGAGACCCAGTACTTC.

Comment on this clonotype: Relative to the germline gene, one junction end is altered; a read error may explain this. V and J are TRBV20-1 and TRBJ2-1; tentatively, D is TRBD2 (6 bases). The CDR3 extends over 18 amino acids. The germline V gene has CDR1 DFQATT and CDR2 SNEGSKA (reference sequence). This chain's CDR3 is CCARGRGLLGNSYNEQFF. In DNA, the CDR3 is TGCTGTGCTAGGGGTAGGGGACTCTTGGGGAACTCCTACAATGAGCAGTTCTTC.

The chain uses TRBV2 and TRBJ1-5; 8 bases align to TRBD1. Germline V gene lookup returns CDR1 SNHLY and CDR2 FYNNEI. With 4 bases clipped from V and 2 bases from J, the junction kept 10 bases outside the gene matches. The CDR3 covers 17 residues. The chain's CDR3 is CASSGRQGAQGNQPQHF. In DNA, the CDR3 is TGTGCCAGCAGTGGGAGGCAGGGGGCTCAGGGCAATCAGCCCCAGCATTTT.

The V call is TRBV4-1, the J call TRBJ2-1; D is possibly TRBD1 (5 bases). CDR1 and CDR2 (germline): MGHRA, YSYEKL. V gave up 0 bases and J gave up 1 base, with 10 bases separating them. The CDR3 contains 16 residues. CDR3 residues: CASSQDVGRSYNEQFF. In DNA, the CDR3 is TGCGCCAGCAGCCAAGATGTGGGGCGGTCCTACAATGAGCAGTTCTTC.

This clonotype was seen more than once but under ten times. The chain links TRBV29-1 to TRBJ2-3; the D call may be TRBD1 or TRBD2 (5 bases each). The germline V gene encodes CDR1 SQVTM and CDR2 ANQGSEA. V was pared by 4 bases and J by 4 bases, with 18 bases between. The CDR3 sequence is 15 residues long. The CDR3 DNA is TGCAGCGTTGTAAGGGAGCAGGGAAGGGCAGATACGCAGTATTTT. Protein product: CSVVREQGRADTQYF.

The genes are TRBV11-2 and TRBJ2-1; 9 positions agree with TRBD1. The CDR3 contains 15 residues. The germline V gene has CDR1 SGHAT and CDR2 FQNNGV. J gave up 7 bases and V 1 base, and 5 bases lay outside the gene matches. The DNA for the CDR3 is TGTGCCAGCAGCTTAGCGACAGGGGGGTGGAATGAGCAGTTCTTC. Translation: CASSLATGGWNEQFF.

The chain couples TRBV4-1 to TRBJ2-3; TRBD1 matches 9 bases. V dropped 2 bases and J dropped 4; count of bases not matched to a gene: 10. The V gene's germline CDR1 is MGHRA and CDR2 YSYEKL. There are 17 residues in the CDR3. This CDR3 is CASSQPRQGVRSDTQYF. CDR3 coding DNA: TGCGCCAGCAGCCAACCTCGACAGGGGGTCCGGTCAGATACGCAGTATTTT.

The rearrangement uses TRBV5-1 and TRBJ2-1; 8 nucleotides match TRBD2. The CDR3 is made up of 15 amino acids. The V and J ends lost 0 bases and 10 bases, in that order; junction bases with no gene match: 9. In germline, CDR1 is SGHRS, CDR2 YFSETQ. The CDR3 loop reads CASSLGTGGPGEQFF. The CDR3 nucleotides read TGCGCCAGCAGCTTGGGGACGGGAGGGCCAGGAGAGCAGTTCTTC.

This sequence joins TRBV5-1 and TRBJ2-5; tentatively, D is TRBD2 (6 bases). Trimming removed 0 bases at V and 5 bases at J, with 11 bases between. Germline V lookup: CDR1 SGHRS, CDR2 YFSETQ. The CDR3 loop spans 14 amino acids. CDR3 DNA: TGCGCCAGCAGCTTGGCCTCGGGGGAGGAGACCCAGTACTTC. Amino acid sequence: CASSLASGEETQYF.

This clonotype was observed a handful of times. The genes are TRBV2 and TRBJ2-7; D possibly corresponds to TRBD2 (6 bases). V lost 11 bases and J 2 bases, leaving 13 bases between the germline ends. The length of the CDR3 is 12 residues. Germline CDR1 is SNHLY and CDR2 is FYNNEI. CDR3 in DNA: TGTGCCGGCGGGCGGGGACCCTACGAGCAGTACTTC. It translates to CAGGRGPYEQYF.

This clonotype was counted only a few times. The chain carries TRBV12-3 or TRBV12-4 and TRBJ2-2; 8 nucleotides match TRBD2. V shed 7 bases, J shed 5 bases, and the junction held 9 bases outside the gene matches. CDR3 length: 15 residues. CDR3 sequence: CASTGTRRTTGELFF. Written as DNA, the CDR3 is TGTGCCAGCACCGGGACTAGGAGAACGACCGGGGAGCTGTTTTTT.

The rearrangement links TRBV7-2 to TRBJ1-2; D is possibly TRBD1 (5 bases). V dropped 3 bases and J dropped 10 bases, with 21 bases sitting between them. Germline CDR1 SGHTA, CDR2 FQGNSA. This CDR3 comprises 15 residues. The CDR3 is CASSLGGWERDDYTF. In DNA form, the CDR3 reads TGTGCCAGCAGCTTGGGGGGGTGGGAGAGGGATGACTACACCTTC.

Only a few counts were recorded for this clonotype. The genes are TRBV27 and TRBJ2-3; 8 nucleotides align to TRBD2. V shed 8 bases and J 3 bases; nucleotides not matched to a gene: 10. CDR1 and CDR2 (germline): MNHEY, SMNVEV (reference sequence). The CDR3 sequence is 15 residues long. The CDR3 spells CASGAYGGATDTQYF. The CDR3, as DNA: TGTGCCAGCGGGGCTTACGGGGGGGCGACAGATACGCAGTATTTT.

The V call is TRBV5-1, the J call TRBJ2-1; D gene ambiguous. Germline-derived CDR1 and CDR2 are SGHRS and YFSETQ. The CDR3 is 15 amino acids. The V end was cut by 2 bases, the J end by 5 bases, with 14 bases between. The CDR3 DNA sequence: TGCGCCAGCAGCTTACTTTTTGGCGGAAACAATGAGCAGTTCTTC. Its protein product is CASSLLFGGNNEQFF.

This clonotype was found many times. The rearrangement links TRBV5-4 to TRBJ1-2; 9 bases match TRBD1. V lost 4 bases and J lost 4; bases outside the gene matches: 2. The CDR3 consists of 13 residues. CDR1 and CDR2 from the germline V gene are SGHNT and YYREEE (reference sequence). The CDR3 coding sequence is TGTGCCAGCAGCCAGACAGGGGGCTATGGCTACACCTTC. It yields the protein CASSQTGGYGYTF.

This chain connects TRBV7-9 to TRBJ2-7; D ambiguous. Trimming took off 0 bases at V and 5 bases at J, with 8 bases between the two ends. The CDR3 sequence is 13 residues long. From germline, CDR1 is SEHNR and CDR2 FQNEAQ (reference sequence). The CDR3 spells CASSLAVWDEQYF. The CDR3 DNA reads TGTGCCAGCAGCTTAGCGGTGTGGGACGAGCAGTACTTC.

This rearrangement joins TRBV12-3 or TRBV12-4 to TRBJ2-2; D is perhaps TRBD1 (5 bases). Trimming took off 4 bases at V and 4 bases at J, with 16 bases between the two ends. CDR3 size: 16 residues. CDR3 sequence: CASSSPLTGVTGELFF. CDR3 nucleotides: TGTGCCAGCAGTTCACCCCTCACAGGTGTCACCGGGGAGCTGTTTTTT.

This chain connects TRBV18 to TRBJ2-5; no clear D gene. The CDR3 runs to 12 residues. Germline lookup yields CDR1 KGHSH and CDR2 LQKENI. Trimming removed 2 bases from V and 5 bases from J, with 6 bases in between. The CDR3 region has the DNA TGTGCCAGCTCACCAATCCCGGAGACCCAGTACTTC. Its protein is CASSPIPETQYF. The full variable domain, its missing parts supplied by reference TRBV18 and TRBJ2-5, is NAGVMQNPRHLVRRRGQEARLRCSPMKGHSHVYWYRQLPEEGLKFMVYLQKENIIDESGMPKERFSAEFPKEGPSILRIQQVVRGDSAAYFCASSPIPETQYFGPGTRLLVL.

There are a few counts of this clonotype. V gene TRBV12-3 or TRBV12-4 combines with J gene TRBJ1-2; TRBD1 agrees at 7 bases. V dropped 1 base and J dropped 0; count of bases not matched to a gene: 14. The CDR3 runs to 19 residues. CDR3 nucleotides: TGTGCCAGCAGTTTAGACCCGGACAGGCGGTTTGGGGCTAACTATGGCTACACCTTC. Protein: CASSLDPDRRFGANYGYTF.

V and J are TRBV11-2 and TRBJ2-2; D unclear. In germline, CDR1 is SGHAT, CDR2 FQNNGV. V lost 2 bases, J lost 0 bases, and 4 bases lay in between. The CDR3 has 14 amino acids. The CDR3 bases are TGTGCCAGCAGCTTACATTCGAACACCGGGGAGCTGTTTTTT. Encoded protein: CASSLHSNTGELFF.

The chain couples TRBV5-6 to TRBJ2-7; D is possibly TRBD2 (5 bases). CDR3 length: 13 residues. The V and J ends lost 3 bases and 4 bases respectively, with 11 bases between them. Per germline, CDR1 SGHDT and CDR2 YYEEEE. The DNA for the CDR3 is TGTGCCAGCAGCTCCCGGACTGAATACGAGCAGTACTTC. Translation: CASSSRTEYEQYF.

CDR3 DNA sequence: TGCAGTGCTAGATCACAGGGGGGTTCTAATGAAAAACTGTTTTTT. It yields the protein CSARSQGGSNEKLFF. The chain links TRBV20-1 to TRBJ1-4; 8 bases fit TRBD1. The J segment lost 3 bases and the V segment lost 2 bases, leaving 5 bases of the junction unmatched. In germline, CDR1 is DFQATT, CDR2 SNEGSKA (reference sequence). This CDR3 spans 15 amino acids.